Sequencing of this T cell receptor beta chain was carried out in a study of blood T cell repertoires in COVID-19. Authors' processing steps: Quantification of nucleated cells was approximated via reference gene primer amplification. Only in-frame clones appear in the TCRdb table, and some are missing; sequencing was by immunoSEQ multiplex PCR. V and J calls plus clone size are reproduced from that table; the DNA served to infer D and trimming. The data show some 58,000 clones, approximately 80% seen once. The Seattle site enrolled patients during active infection and followed them longitudinally. CDR3 length: 14 amino acids. The germline V and J ends were trimmed by 5 bases and 1 base, with 12 bases remaining between them. Germline V gene data show CDR1 as SGHVS and CDR2 as FQNEAQ.

The chain combines TRBV7-8 with TRBJ2-7; a weak D match, TRBD1 (5 bases). The sample taken for sequencing was peripheral blood. This receptor was identified in a man aged 45-60 years with COVID-19, enrolled during active disease. The DNA of the CDR3 is TGTGCCAGCAGCCCGGACAACCTTTCCTACGAGCAGTACTTC. As protein: CASSPDNLSYEQYF.